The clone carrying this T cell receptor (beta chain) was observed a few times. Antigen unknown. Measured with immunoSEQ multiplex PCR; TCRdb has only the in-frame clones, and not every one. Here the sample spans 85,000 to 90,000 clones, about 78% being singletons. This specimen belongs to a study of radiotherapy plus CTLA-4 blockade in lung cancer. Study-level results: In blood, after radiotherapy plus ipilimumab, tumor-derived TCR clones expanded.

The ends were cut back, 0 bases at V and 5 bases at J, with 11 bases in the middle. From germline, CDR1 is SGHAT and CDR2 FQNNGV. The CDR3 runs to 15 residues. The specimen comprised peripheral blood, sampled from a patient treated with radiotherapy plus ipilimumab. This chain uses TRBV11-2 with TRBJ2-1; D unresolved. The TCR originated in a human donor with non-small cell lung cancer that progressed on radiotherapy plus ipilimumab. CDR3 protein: CASSLEQPSNNEQFF. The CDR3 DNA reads TGTGCCAGCAGCTTAGAACAGCCTTCTAACAATGAGCAGTTCTTC.